This T cell receptor (beta chain) was sequenced for a study of blood T cell repertoires in COVID-19. Across the study: The cDNA or gDNA used as material had been derived from T cells, B-cell-depleted T cells, or PBMCs.

Per germline, CDR1 GTSNPN and CDR2 SVGIG (reference sequence). The germline V and J ends were trimmed by 2 bases and 4 bases, with 12 bases remaining between them. This CDR3 region has 14 residues. In the authors' methods: Reference gene primer amplification yielded estimated nucleated cell counts. The table came from immunoSEQ multiplex PCR; TCRdb's copy has only in-frame clones and leaves some out. V, J and clone size reflect that table, while D and trimming were determined from the DNA. Of about 34,000 clones in the sample, over 90% are singletons; the top ten hold about 5.5%. This chain links TRBV30 with TRBJ1-5; D may be TRBD1 (6 bases). The sequenced sample consisted of peripheral blood. The source is a human donor in a cohort sampled during active COVID-19. The CDR3 is CAWSMGQGNQPQHF. The CDR3 DNA is TGTGCCTGGAGTATGGGCCAGGGGAATCAGCCCCAGCATTTT. Full variable domain (missing parts from reference TRBV30 and TRBJ1-5): SQTIHQWPATLVQPVGSPLSLECTVEGTSNPNLYWYRQAAGRGLQLLFYSVGIGQISSEVPQNLSASRPQDRQFILSSKKLLLSDSGFYLCAWSMGQGNQPQHFGDGTRLSIL.